This T cell receptor beta chain was sequenced for a study of shared clonotypes between healthy human individuals. Study findings and constraints: Tissue TCR repertoires likely differ from these blood-only repertoires.

Sequencing used immunoSEQ multiplex PCR; TCRdb keeps in-frame clones, though not all of them. The sample yields approximately 1,000,000 clones, approximately 80% seen once. V lost 6 bases, J lost 9 bases, and 11 bases stayed unmatched. This CDR3 is built from 15 residues. CDR1 and CDR2 from the germline V gene are KGHSH and LQKENI. About this clone itself: Its antigen is unidentified.

Sequencing was done on a sample of memory CD4+ T cells from PBMCs. Subset defined: CD45RA-negative fraction. The sequence derives from a man between 18 and 35 years old in good health. Some clones in this sample may be carry-over from other donors' samples. V usage is TRBV18 and J usage is TRBJ2-1, with 10 bases identical to TRBD2. The CDR3 loop is CASSNGLAGASEQFF. In nucleotides, the CDR3 is TGTGCCAGCTCTAACGGGCTAGCGGGAGCCAGTGAGCAGTTCTTC.